This passage covers 13 T cell receptor beta chains from one sample sequenced in a study of cytomegalovirus exposure and HLA in healthy donors. The primer mix had 60 Vbeta and 13 Jbeta primers. Clones were sequenced by immunoSEQ multiplex PCR, and TCRdb holds only the in-frame ones, with some missing. The table shows roughly 60,000 clones, with about 80% occurring only once. The sequenced sample consisted of PBMCs. Source of these receptors: a woman aged 40 to 55 in good health and CMV-seropositive.

V is TRBV6-5 and J is TRBJ1-4; 8 bases fit TRBD1. The CDR3 has 14 amino acids. The germline V gene encodes CDR1 MNHEY and CDR2 SVGAGI. Trimming took 5 bases from V and 7 from J; bases not matched to a gene: 6. The CDR3 DNA reads as TGTGCCAGCAGTCGGACAGGGAATATTGAAAAACTGTTTTTT. It translates to CASSRTGNIEKLFF.

This chain uses TRBV18 with TRBJ1-2, with a weak D call TRBD1 (5 bases). Germline CDR1 KGHSH, CDR2 LQKENI. V was cut by 3 bases and J by 8 bases, with 13 bases left in between. The CDR3 extends over 13 amino acids. The CDR3 here is CASSPQGLSGYTF. CDR3 coding DNA: TGTGCCAGCTCACCCCAGGGTTTATCCGGCTACACCTTC.

The chain carries TRBV6-5 and TRBJ1-5, with a weak D call TRBD1 (5 bases). Deletions cut 7 bases from V and 7 bases from J, with 17 bases between. The CDR3 has 14 residues. The germline gives CDR1 MNHEY, CDR2 SVGAGI. The CDR3 reads CASNPASRVQPQHF. The CDR3 DNA reads TGTGCCAGCAACCCCGCAAGCAGGGTGCAGCCCCAGCATTTT.

The V and J genes are TRBV2 and TRBJ2-1, with 11 positions matching TRBD2. Germline trimming cut 7 bases from V and 9 bases from J; bases unmatched to any gene: 8. Germline CDR1 and CDR2: SNHLY and FYNNEI. The CDR3 loop spans 14 amino acids. CDR3 nucleotides: TGTGCCAGCACTAAGGAACTAGCGGGGGTTGAGCAGTTCTTC. Translated: CASTKELAGVEQFF.

The chain links TRBV18 to TRBJ1-5; no reliable D call. This CDR3 spans 13 amino acids. Germline CDR1 and CDR2: KGHSH and LQKENI. Trimming shortened V by 6 bases and J by 1 base, and 7 bases separated the two germline ends. CDR3 sequence (DNA): TGTGCCAGCTCCCCCTCCAGCAATCAGCCCCAGCATTTT. Residues: CASSPSSNQPQHF.

The chain links TRBV23-1 to TRBJ2-5; D is perhaps TRBD2 (7 bases). The DNA matches TRBJ2-7 better at its end, which makes the J call doubtful. TRBV23-1 is labeled an ORF, and its function is uncertain. The CDR3 extends over 17 amino acids. The CDR3 region is CASSQRGGDRGSYEQYF. The DNA of the CDR3 is TGCGCCAGCAGTCAAAGGGGGGGCGATCGGGGATCCTACGAGCAGTACTTC.

This chain's CDR3 is CASSQIAVSGGELFF. The DNA for the CDR3 is TGCGCCAGCAGCCAAATTGCAGTGAGCGGAGGGGAGCTGTTTTTT. V usage is TRBV4-1 and J usage is TRBJ2-2; the D gene is possibly TRBD2 (5 bases). Trimming took off 2 bases at V and 8 bases at J, with 15 bases between the two ends. The germline gives CDR1 MGHRA, CDR2 YSYEKL. The CDR3 loop spans 15 amino acids.

As for this clone: A junction boundary mismatches the germline segment, possibly from a read error. This sequence joins TRBV7-9 and TRBJ2-1; TRBD2 might be the D (5 bases). CDR1 and CDR2 (germline): SEHNR, FQNEAQ (reference sequence). The CDR3 loop spans 16 amino acids. CDR3: CSSSPRAKSSYNEQFF. In DNA, the CDR3 is TGTTCCAGCAGCCCGAGGGCCAAGAGCTCCTACAATGAGCAGTTCTTC.

On this clone itself: The junction departs from germline at one end; a sequencing error may be responsible. This chain connects TRBV7-9 to TRBJ1-2; a weak D match, TRBD1 (5 bases). This CDR3 spans 15 amino acids. Germline V CDR1 and CDR2: SEHNR, FQNEAQ (reference sequence). CDR3 residues: CSSSAAPTDSYGYTF. The CDR3 DNA is TGTTCCAGCAGCGCCGCCCCGACAGATTCATATGGCTACACCTTC. The entire variable domain, with the rest obtained from reference TRBV7-9 and TRBJ1-2, is as follows: DTGVSQNPRHKITKRGQNVTFRCDPISEHNRLYWYRQTLGQGPEFLTYFQNEAQLEKSRLLSDRFSAERPKGSFSTLEIQRTEQGDSAMYLCSSSAAPTDSYGYTFGSGTRLTVV.

This chain joins TRBV27 and TRBJ2-5; 8 bases fit TRBD2. V was pared by 6 bases and J by 2 bases, with 8 bases of the junction left unmatched. The CDR3 is 15 amino acids. Per the germline V gene, CDR1 is MNHEY and CDR2 is SMNVEV (reference sequence). The CDR3 sequence: CASRLAGQRQETQYF. For the CDR3, the DNA is TGTGCCAGCAGATTAGCGGGGCAACGACAAGAGACCCAGTACTTC.

The chain uses TRBV7-6 and TRBJ1-5, with no clear D. The CDR3 sequence is 13 residues long. CDR1 and CDR2 (germline): SGHVS, FNYEAQ. V lost 3 bases and J 4 bases, leaving 7 bases between the germline ends. The CDR3 sequence: CASSFSTNQPQHF. The DNA of the CDR3 is TGTGCCAGCAGCTTTAGCACTAATCAGCCCCAGCATTTT.

The chain couples TRBV27 to TRBJ1-1; a possible D gene is TRBD1 (5 bases). Germline V gene data show CDR1 as MNHEY and CDR2 as SMNVEV (reference sequence). The CDR3 sequence is 16 residues long. V lost 6 bases and J 4 bases, leaving 21 bases between the germline ends. CDR3 loop: CASRRRDFGRATEAFF. The CDR3 nucleotides are TGTGCCAGCAGGCGAAGGGACTTTGGCAGGGCCACTGAAGCTTTCTTT.

This chain links TRBV5-1 with TRBJ1-2; weak D call: TRBD1 (5 bases). V lost 0 bases and J lost 4, with 7 bases in between. The CDR3 is 13 residues long. From germline, CDR1 is SGHRS and CDR2 YFSETQ. CDR3: CASSLEGVYGYTF. DNA for the CDR3: TGCGCCAGCAGCTTGGAAGGGGTCTATGGCTACACCTTC.